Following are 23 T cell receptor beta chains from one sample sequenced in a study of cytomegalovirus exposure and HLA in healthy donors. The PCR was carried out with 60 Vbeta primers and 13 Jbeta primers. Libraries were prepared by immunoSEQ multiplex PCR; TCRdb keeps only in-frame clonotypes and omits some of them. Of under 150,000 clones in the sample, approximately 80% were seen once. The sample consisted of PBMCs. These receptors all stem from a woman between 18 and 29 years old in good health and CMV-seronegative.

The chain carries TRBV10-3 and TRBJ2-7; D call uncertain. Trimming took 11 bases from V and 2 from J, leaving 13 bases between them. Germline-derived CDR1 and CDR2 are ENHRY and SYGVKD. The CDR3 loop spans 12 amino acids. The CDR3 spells CASSNRAYEQYF. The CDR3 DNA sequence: TGTGCCTCTTCTAACCGAGCCTACGAGCAGTACTTC.

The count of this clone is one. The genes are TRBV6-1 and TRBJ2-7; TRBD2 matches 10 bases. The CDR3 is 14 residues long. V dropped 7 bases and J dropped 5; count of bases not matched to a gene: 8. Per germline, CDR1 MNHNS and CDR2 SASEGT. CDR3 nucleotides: TGTGCCAGCATCCTCGAAGCGGGAGGGAACGAGCAGTACTTC. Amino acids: CASILEAGGNEQYF.

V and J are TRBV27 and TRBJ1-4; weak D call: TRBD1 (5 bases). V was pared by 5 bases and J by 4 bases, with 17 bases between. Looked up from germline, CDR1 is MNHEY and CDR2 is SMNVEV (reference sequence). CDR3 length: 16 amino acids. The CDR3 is CASSPTRTLLNEKLFF. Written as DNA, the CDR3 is TGTGCCAGCAGTCCAACCCGGACATTGCTTAATGAAAAACTGTTTTTT.

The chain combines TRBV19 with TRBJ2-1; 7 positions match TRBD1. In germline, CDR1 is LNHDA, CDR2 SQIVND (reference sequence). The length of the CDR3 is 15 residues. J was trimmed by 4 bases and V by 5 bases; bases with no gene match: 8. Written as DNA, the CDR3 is TGTGCCAGTAGTTCAGCAACAGGGGATTACAATGAGCAGTTCTTC. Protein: CASSSATGDYNEQFF.

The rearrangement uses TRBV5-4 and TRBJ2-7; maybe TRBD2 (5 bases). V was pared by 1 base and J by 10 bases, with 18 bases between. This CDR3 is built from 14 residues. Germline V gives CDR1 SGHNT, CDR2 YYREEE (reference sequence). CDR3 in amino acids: CASSLSIATLEQYF. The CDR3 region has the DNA TGTGCCAGCAGCTTGTCGATAGCGACCCTCGAACAGTACTTC.

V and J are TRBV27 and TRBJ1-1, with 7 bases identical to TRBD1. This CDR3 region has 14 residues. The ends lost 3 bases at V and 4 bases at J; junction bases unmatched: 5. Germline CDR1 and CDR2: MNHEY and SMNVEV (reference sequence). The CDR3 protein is CASSFGAGGTEAFF. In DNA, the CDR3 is TGTGCCAGCAGTTTCGGGGCAGGGGGCACTGAAGCTTTCTTT.

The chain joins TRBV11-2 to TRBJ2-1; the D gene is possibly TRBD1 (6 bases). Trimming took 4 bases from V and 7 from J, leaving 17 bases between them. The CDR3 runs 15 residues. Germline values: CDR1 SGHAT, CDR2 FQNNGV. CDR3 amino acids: CASSSRQEEVNEQFF. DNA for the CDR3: TGTGCCAGCAGCTCCCGACAGGAGGAAGTAAATGAGCAGTTCTTC.

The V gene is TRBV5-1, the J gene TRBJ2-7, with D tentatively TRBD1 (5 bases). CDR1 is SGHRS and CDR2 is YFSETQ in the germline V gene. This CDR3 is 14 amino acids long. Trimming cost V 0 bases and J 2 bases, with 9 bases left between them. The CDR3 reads CASSLATAAYEQYF. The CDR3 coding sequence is TGCGCCAGCAGCTTGGCGACAGCCGCCTACGAGCAGTACTTC.

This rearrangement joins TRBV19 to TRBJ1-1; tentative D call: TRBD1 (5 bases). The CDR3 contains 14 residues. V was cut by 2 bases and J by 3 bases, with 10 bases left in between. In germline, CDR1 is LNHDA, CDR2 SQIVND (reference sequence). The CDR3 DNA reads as TGTGCCAGTAGTATAAATGGGGCTGACACTGAAGCTTTCTTT. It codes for CASSINGADTEAFF.

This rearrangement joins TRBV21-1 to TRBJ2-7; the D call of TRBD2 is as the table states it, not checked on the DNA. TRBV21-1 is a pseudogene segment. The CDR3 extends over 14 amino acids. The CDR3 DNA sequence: TGTGCCAGACCCCGGGAGGCGGGACGCTACGAGCAGTACTTC. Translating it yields CARPREAGRYEQYF.

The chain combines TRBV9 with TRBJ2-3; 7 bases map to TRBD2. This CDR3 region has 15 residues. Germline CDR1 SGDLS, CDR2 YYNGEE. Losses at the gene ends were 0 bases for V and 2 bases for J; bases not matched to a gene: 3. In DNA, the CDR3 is TGTGCCAGCAGCGTAGGCGCGGGGGTCACAGATACGCAGTATTTT. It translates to CASSVGAGVTDTQYF.

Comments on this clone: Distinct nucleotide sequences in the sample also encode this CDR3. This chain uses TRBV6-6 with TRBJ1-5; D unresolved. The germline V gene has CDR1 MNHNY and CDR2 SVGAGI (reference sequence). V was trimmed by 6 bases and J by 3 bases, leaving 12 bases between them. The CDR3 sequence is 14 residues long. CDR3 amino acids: CASRGSGNNQPQHF. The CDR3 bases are TGTGCCAGCAGGGGGTCGGGGAACAATCAGCCCCAGCATTTT.

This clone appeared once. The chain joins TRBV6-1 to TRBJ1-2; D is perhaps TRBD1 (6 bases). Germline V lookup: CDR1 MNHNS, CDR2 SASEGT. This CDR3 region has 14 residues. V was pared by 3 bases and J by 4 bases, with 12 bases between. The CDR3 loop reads CASSEGGGGYGYTF. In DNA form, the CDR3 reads TGTGCCAGCAGTGAGGGCGGGGGCGGCTATGGCTACACCTTC.

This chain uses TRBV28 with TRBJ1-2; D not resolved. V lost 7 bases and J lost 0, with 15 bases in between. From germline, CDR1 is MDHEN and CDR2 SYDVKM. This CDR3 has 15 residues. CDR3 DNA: TGTGCCAGCACCGGCGGGGTGAAAGCTAACTATGGCTACACCTTC. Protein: CASTGGVKANYGYTF.

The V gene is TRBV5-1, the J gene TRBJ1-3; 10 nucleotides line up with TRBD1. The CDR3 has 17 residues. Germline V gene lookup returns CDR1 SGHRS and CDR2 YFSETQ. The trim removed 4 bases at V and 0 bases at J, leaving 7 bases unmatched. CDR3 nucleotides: TGCGCCAGCAGCCCCAGGACAGGGGGGAGCTCTGGAAACACCATATATTTT. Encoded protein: CASSPRTGGSSGNTIYF.

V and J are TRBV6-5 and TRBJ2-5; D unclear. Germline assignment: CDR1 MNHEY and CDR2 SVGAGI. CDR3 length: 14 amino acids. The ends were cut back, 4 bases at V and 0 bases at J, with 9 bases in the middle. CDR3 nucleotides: TGTGCCAGCAGTTTACACCGATACCAAGAGACCCAGTACTTC. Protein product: CASSLHRYQETQYF.

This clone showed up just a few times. The CDR3: CASSLRGWDRGGNEQFF. As DNA, the CDR3 is TGTGCCAGCAGTTTAAGGGGCTGGGACAGGGGAGGGAATGAGCAGTTCTTC. The V gene is TRBV28, the J gene TRBJ2-1; TRBD1 agrees at 10 bases. The V segment lost 2 bases and the J segment 7 bases; nucleotides outside the gene matches: 11. The CDR3 runs to 17 residues. Germline CDR1 is MDHEN and CDR2 is SYDVKM.

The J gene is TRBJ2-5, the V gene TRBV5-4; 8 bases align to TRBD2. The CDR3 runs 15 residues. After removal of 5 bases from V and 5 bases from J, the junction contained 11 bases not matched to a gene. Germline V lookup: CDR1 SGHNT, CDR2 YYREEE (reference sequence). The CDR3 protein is CASSLEGTRGETQYF. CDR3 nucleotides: TGTGCCAGCAGTCTCGAAGGGACTAGGGGCGAGACCCAGTACTTC. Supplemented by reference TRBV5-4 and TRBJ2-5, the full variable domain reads ETGVTQSPTHLIKTRGQQVTLRCSSQSGHNTVSWYQQALGQGPQFIFQYYREEENGRGNFPPRFSGLQFPNYSSELNVNALELDDSALYLCASSLEGTRGETQYFGPGTRLLVL.

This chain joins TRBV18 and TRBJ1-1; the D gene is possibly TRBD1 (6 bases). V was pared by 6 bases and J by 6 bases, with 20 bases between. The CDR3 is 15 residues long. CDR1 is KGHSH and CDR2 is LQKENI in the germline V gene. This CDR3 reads CASSPGQLVPPEAFF. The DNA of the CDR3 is TGTGCCAGCTCTCCGGGACAATTAGTCCCCCCTGAAGCTTTCTTT.

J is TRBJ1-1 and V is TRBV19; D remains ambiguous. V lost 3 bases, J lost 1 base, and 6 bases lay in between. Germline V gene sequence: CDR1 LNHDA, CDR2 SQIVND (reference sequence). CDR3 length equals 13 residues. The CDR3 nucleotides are TGTGCCAGTAGTATCAACAGGAACACTGAAGCTTTCTTT. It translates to CASSINRNTEAFF.

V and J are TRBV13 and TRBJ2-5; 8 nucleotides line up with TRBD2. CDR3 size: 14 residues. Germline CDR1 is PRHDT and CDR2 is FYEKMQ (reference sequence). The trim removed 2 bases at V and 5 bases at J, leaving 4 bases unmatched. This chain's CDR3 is CASSLRGGRETQYF. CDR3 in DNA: TGTGCCAGCAGCTTACGCGGGGGGAGGGAGACCCAGTACTTC.

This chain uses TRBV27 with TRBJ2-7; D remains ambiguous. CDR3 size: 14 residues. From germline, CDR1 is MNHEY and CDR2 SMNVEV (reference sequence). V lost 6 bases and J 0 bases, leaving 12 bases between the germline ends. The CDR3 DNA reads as TGTGCCAGCAGCTTAAAGTGGAGCTCCTACGAGCAGTACTTC. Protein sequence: CASSLKWSSYEQYF.

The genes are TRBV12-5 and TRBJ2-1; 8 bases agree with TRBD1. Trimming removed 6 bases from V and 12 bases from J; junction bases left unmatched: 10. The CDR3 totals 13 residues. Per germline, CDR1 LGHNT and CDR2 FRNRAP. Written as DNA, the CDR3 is TGTGCTAGTGGCATCCGGACCGGGACAGGGCAGTTCTTC. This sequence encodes CASGIRTGTGQFF.